This section outlines one T cell receptor (beta chain) sequence together with its context. Its antigen is not known. The sample originates from a study of Ad26.COV2.S vaccination and SARS-CoV-2 variants. Repertoires were generated with immunoSEQ multiplex PCR, while TCRdb's copy carries only in-frame clones and drops some. Among fewer than 900,000 clones, 89% were seen once, and the ten largest hold nearly 1.5%. Treatment: around 19 received Ad26.COV2.S at low or high dose, single or two shots; several received placebo; per-sample allocation not given. It was on day 63 after the first vaccine or placebo injection that samples were taken. Built on an Ad26 vector, the vaccine expressed Wuhan-strain SARS-CoV-2 spike. Study results and limitations: Substantial post-vaccination breadth of spike-specific CD8+ and CD4+ T cell responses was reported. Overall T cell responses may have been underestimated by the analyses of TCR breadth and depth. Higher spike-specific TCR breadth was found in vaccine recipients than in placebo recipients.

The CDR3 is 17 amino acids. Germline assignment: CDR1 SGHRS and CDR2 YFSETQ. The junction had 9 bases not matched to a gene; V was cut back by 2 bases and J by 0 bases. The chain employs TRBV5-1 and TRBJ2-7, with 9 bases matching TRBD1. This clonotype originated in a person between 18 and 59 years old who received the Ad26.COV2.S COVID-19 vaccine or a placebo. This specimen consisted of peripheral blood, obtained in a trial of Ad26.COV2.S vaccine versus placebo. The CDR3 spells CASSFGTGQRSSYEQYF. The DNA for the CDR3 is TGCGCCAGCAGCTTCGGGACAGGGCAGCGGAGCTCCTACGAGCAGTACTTC.